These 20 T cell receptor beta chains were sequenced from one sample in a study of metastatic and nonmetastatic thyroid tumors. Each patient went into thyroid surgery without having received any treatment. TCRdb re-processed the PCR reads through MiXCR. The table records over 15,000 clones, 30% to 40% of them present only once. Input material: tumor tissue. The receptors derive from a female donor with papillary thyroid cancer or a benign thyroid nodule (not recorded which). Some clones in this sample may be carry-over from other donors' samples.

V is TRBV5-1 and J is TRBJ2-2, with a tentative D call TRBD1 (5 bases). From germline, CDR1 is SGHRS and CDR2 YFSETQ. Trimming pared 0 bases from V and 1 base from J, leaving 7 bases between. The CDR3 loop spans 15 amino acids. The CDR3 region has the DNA TGCGCCAGCAGCTTGGTTCAGGGGAACACCGGGGAGCTGTTTTTT. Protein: CASSLVQGNTGELFF.

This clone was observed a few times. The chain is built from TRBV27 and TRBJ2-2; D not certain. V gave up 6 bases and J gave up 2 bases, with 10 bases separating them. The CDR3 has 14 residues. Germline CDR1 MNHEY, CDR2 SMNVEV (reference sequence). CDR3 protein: CASRGNRNTGELFF. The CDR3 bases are TGTGCCAGCAGAGGAAACAGAAACACCGGGGAGCTGTTTTTT.

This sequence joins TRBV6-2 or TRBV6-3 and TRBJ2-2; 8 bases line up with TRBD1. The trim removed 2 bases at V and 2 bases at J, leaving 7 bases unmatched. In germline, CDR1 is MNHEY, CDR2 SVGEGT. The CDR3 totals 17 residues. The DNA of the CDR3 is TGTGCCAGCAGTTACCCGCGGACAGGGATAAACACCGGGGAGCTGTTTTTT. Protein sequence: CASSYPRTGINTGELFF.

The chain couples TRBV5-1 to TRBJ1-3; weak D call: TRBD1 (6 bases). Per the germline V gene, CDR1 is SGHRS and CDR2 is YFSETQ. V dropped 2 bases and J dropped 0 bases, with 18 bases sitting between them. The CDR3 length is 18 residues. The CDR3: CASSFRGLQGHSGNTIYF. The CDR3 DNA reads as TGCGCCAGCAGCTTCAGGGGTTTACAGGGCCACTCTGGAAACACCATATATTTT. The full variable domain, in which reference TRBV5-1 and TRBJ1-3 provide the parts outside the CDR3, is KAGVTQTPRYLIKTRGQQVTLSCSPISGHRSVSWYQQTPGQGLQFLFEYFSETQRNKGNFPGRFSGRQFSNSRSEMNVSTLELGDSALYLCASSFRGLQGHSGNTIYFGEGSWLTVV.

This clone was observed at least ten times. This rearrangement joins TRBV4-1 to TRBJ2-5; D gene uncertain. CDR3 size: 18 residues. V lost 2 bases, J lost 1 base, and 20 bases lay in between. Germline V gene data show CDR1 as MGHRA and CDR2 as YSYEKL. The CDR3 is CASSQTRAQRRGQETQYF. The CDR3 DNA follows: TGCGCCAGCAGCCAAACCCGAGCGCAAAGGAGAGGCCAAGAGACCCAGTACTTC.

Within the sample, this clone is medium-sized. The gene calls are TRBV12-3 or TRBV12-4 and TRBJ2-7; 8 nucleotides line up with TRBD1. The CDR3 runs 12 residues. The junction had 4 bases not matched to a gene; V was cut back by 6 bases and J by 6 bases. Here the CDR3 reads CASSNTGGEQYF. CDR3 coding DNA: TGTGCCAGCAGCAACACAGGGGGCGAGCAGTACTTC.

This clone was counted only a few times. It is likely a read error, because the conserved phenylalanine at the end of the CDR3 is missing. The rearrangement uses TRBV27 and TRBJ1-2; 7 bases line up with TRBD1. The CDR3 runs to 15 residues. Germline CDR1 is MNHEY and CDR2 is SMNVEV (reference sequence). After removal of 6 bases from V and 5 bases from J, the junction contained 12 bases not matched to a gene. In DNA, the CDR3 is TGTGCCAGCAGCCAAACTATGACAGGGTCTTATGGCTACACCCTC. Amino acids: CASSQTMTGSYGYTL.

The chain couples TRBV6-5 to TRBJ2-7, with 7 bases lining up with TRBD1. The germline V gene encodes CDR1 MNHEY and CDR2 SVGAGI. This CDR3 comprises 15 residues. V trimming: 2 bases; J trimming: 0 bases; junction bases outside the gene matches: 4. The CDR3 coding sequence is TGTGCCAGCAGTTACGTACAGGGGAGCTCCTACGAGCAGTACTTC. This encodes CASSYVQGSSYEQYF.

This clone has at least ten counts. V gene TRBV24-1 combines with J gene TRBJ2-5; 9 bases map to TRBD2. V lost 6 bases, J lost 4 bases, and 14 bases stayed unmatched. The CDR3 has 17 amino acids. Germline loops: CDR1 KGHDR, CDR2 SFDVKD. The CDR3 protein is CATSNPTGLAGAETQYF. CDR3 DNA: TGTGCCACCAGTAACCCCACGGGTTTAGCGGGAGCAGAGACCCAGTACTTC.

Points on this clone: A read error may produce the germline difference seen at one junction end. The CDR3 protein is CASSGLLNTEDFF. CDR3 DNA sequence: TGCGCCAGCAGTGGATTGTTGAACACTGAAGATTTCTTT. This chain uses TRBV10-1 with TRBJ1-1; no clear D. The CDR3 is 13 amino acids. Germline V CDR1 and CDR2: WNHNN, SYGVQD (reference sequence).

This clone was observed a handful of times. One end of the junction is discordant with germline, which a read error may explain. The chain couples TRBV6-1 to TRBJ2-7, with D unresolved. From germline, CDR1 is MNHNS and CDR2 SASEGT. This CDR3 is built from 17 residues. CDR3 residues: CASSEGRSKWTHYEQCF. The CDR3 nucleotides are TGTGCCAGCAGTGAAGGGCGGAGTAAGTGGACCCACTACGAGCAGTGCTTC.

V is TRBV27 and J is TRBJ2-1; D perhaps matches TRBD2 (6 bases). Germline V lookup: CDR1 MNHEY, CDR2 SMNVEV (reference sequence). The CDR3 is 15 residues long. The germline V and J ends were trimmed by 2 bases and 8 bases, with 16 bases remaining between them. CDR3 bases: TGTGCCAGCAGTTTACGGGACGGGAGAATCTATGAGCAGTTCTTC. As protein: CASSLRDGRIYEQFF.

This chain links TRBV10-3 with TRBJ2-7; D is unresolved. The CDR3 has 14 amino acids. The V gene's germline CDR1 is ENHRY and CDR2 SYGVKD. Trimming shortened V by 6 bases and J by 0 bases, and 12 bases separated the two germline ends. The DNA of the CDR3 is TGTGCCATCAGCCCATCCGGTACCTCCTACGAGCAGTACGTC. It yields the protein CAISPSGTSYEQYV.

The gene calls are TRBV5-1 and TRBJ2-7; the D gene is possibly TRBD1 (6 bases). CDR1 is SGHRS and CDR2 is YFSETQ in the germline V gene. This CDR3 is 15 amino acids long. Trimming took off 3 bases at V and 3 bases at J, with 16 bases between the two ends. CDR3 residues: CASSWTGGGHYEQYF. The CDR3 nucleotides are TGCGCCAGCAGCTGGACGGGTGGGGGCCACTACGAGCAGTACTTC.

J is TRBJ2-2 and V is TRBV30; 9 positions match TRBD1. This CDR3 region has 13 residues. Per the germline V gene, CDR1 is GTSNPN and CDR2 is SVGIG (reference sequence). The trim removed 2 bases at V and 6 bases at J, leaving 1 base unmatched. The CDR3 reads CAWSRQGAGELFF. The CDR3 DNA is TGTGCCTGGAGTCGACAGGGGGCCGGGGAGCTGTTTTTT.

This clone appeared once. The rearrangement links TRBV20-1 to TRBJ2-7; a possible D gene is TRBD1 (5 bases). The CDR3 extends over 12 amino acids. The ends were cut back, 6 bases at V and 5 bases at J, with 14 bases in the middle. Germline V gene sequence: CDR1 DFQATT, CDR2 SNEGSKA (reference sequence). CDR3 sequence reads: CSAARVGDEQYF. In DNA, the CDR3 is TGCAGTGCCGCCCGGGTAGGGGACGAGCAGTACTTC.

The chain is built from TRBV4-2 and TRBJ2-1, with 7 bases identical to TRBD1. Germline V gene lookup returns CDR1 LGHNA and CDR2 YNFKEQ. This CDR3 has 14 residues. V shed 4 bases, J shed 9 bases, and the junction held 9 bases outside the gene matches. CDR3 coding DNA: TGTGCCAGCAGCCTAACAGGGGTCGGCGGTGAGCAGTTCTTC. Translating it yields CASSLTGVGGEQFF.

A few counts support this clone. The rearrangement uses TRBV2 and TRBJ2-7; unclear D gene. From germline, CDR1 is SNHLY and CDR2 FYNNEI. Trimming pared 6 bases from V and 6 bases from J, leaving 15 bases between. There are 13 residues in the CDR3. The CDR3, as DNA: TGTGCCAGCAGCGCACAGCTAGTGGGCGAGCAGTACTTC. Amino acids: CASSAQLVGEQYF.

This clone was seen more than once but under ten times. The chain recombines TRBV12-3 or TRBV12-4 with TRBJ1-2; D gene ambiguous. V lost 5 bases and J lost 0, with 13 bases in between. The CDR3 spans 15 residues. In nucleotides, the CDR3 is TGTGCCAGCAGTGCCGGTCGGACGGCTAACTATGGCTACACCTTC. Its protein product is CASSAGRTANYGYTF.

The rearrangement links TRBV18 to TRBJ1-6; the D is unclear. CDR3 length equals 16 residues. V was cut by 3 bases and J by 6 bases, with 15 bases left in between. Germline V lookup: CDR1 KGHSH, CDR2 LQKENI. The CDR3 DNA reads TGTGCCAGCTCACCCGCTGGGCGCGCCTGTAATTCACCCCTCCACTTT. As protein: CASSPAGRACNSPLHF.